This T cell receptor beta chain was captured by sequencing in a study of regulatory T cells in long-lasting Graves disease. Points from the study as a whole: Fewer public clonotypes were shared by new patients (966) than by persistent patients (approximately 2,700). TCR diversity was lower in persistent Graves' patients than in newly diagnosed ones.

Sequencing libraries for TCR beta were prepared with iRepertoire HTBI primers and Arm-PCR of CDR3 regions. TCRdb independently ran MiXCR on the multiplex PCR reads; one entry per CDR3 protein. This sample has fewer than 550,000 distinct CDR3 sequences, with around a fifth found just once. Germline CDR1 reads SGHAT; CDR2 reads FQNNGV. The CDR3 is 15 amino acids. J lost 7 bases, V lost 4 bases, and 9 bases had no gene match. Sample time point: persistent/refractory GD, antithyroid drugs over 5 years with positive TRAb. With RNA extracted from PBMCs as input, the TCR library was made. In each case, Graves' disease was diagnosed per American Thyroid Association guidelines. Details on this clonotype: Its antigen is not identified.

The clonotype comes from a female donor with Graves disease. This material consisted of peripheral blood mononuclear cells (PBMCs), taken when the disease was refractory, from a patient treated with antithyroid drugs. The V and J genes are TRBV11-2 and TRBJ2-1, with 8 bases matching TRBD2. In DNA form, the CDR3 reads TGTGCCAGCAGCTATCAAGCGGGAGCTCGGAATGAGCAGTTCTTC. Translated: CASSYQAGARNEQFF. Full variable domain (rest looked up from reference TRBV11-2 and TRBJ2-1): EAGVAQSPRYKIIEKRQSVAFWCNPISGHATLYWYQQILGQGPKLLIQFQNNGVVDDSQLPKDRFSAERLKGVDSTLKIQPAKLEDSAVYLCASSYQAGARNEQFFGPGTRLTVL.